The clone carrying this T cell receptor beta chain was counted many times. The antigen is not known. Amplification yielded TCR beta CDR3 regions, with RNA transcripts as the source. HTBI primers drove first-round RT-PCR of the TCR CDR3. Each CDR3 protein is one row after TCRdb ran MiXCR on the multiplex PCR reads. The sample has fewer than 350,000 distinct CDR3 sequences; 10% to 15% are singletons. The source of the sample is a study of T cells in Graves' hyperthyroidism and ophthalmopathy. Study as a whole: Peripheral blood was secured at the point of initial diagnosis, before any treatment. Study-wide points: Clonotypes that were expanded in thyroid above 0.001 mostly appeared in blood too.

Lactation, pregnancy, other autoimmune disease or uncontrolled infection excluded patients. Sequenced material: blood. The source of this sequence is a woman under 40 with Graves' hyperthyroidism that later progressed to Graves' ophthalmopathy.

CDR3 sequence reads: CATSRVSGRYDTQYF. CDR3 nucleotides: TGTGCCACCAGCAGAGTTAGCGGGAGGTACGATACGCAGTATTTT. The V gene is TRBV15, the J gene TRBJ2-3, with TRBD2 identical over 10 bases. The CDR3 loop spans 15 amino acids. With 1 base clipped from V and 6 bases from J, the junction kept 4 bases outside the gene matches. Looked up from germline, CDR1 is LNHNV and CDR2 is YYDKDF (reference sequence).